This T cell receptor (beta chain) was sequenced in a study of blood T cell repertoires in COVID-19. On the study more broadly: From T cells, B-cell-depleted T cells, or PBMCs came the material, which was cDNA or gDNA.

In the authors' methods: Amplification of reference gene primers was used by the study to estimate nucleated cell counts. Here immunoSEQ multiplex PCR was the method, and the copy in TCRdb shows in-frame clones only, minus some. V, J and clone size derive from that table, while D and trimming were established from the DNA sequence. The sample has 200,000 to 250,000 clones; roughly 85% are singletons. Unmatched junction bases numbered 6, after V lost 0 bases and J lost 11 bases. In germline, CDR1 is SGHNT, CDR2 YENEEA. The CDR3 totals 13 residues. The receptor comes from a woman of 80 years or more with acute or convalescent COVID-19. The sequenced sample was peripheral blood. The chain is built from TRBV11-3 and TRBJ1-1, with 7 nucleotides matching TRBD1. CDR3 residues: CASSLDHRGLAFF. The CDR3 DNA sequence: TGTGCCAGCAGCTTAGATCACAGGGGCCTGGCTTTCTTT.